This T cell receptor (beta chain) was observed in a study of Graves' ophthalmopathy and Graves' hyperthyroidism. Ages of hyperthyroidism patients ran from 18 to 65, and their diagnoses were new, under 2 months' duration. Transcripts of RNA were the source for amplifying TCR beta CDR3 regions. Scientists carried out first-round RT-PCR using HTBI primers and then a second-round multiplex PCR. TCRdb reprocessed the multiplex PCR reads via MiXCR and lists one record per CDR3 protein. The sample shows hundreds of thousands of distinct CDR3 sequences, over 20% of them seen only once. The sequencing input was peripheral blood. This clonotype was obtained from a woman under 30 with stable Graves' hyperthyroidism.

CDR3 amino acids: CASSLARSGRWNTGELFF. In nucleotides, the CDR3 is TGCGCCAGCAGCTTGGCCAGAAGCGGGAGGTGGAACACCGGGGAGCTGTTTTTT. The chain links TRBV5-1 to TRBJ2-2; 9 nucleotides match TRBD2. The germline CDR1 and CDR2 sequences are SGHRS and YFSETQ. The junction had 7 bases not matched to a gene; V was cut back by 0 bases and J by 1 base. CDR3 length equals 18 residues. The full variable domain, with the rest looked up from reference TRBV5-1 and TRBJ2-2, is KAGVTQTPRYLIKTRGQQVTLSCSPISGHRSVSWYQQTPGQGLQFLFEYFSETQRNKGNFPGRFSGRQFSNSRSEMNVSTLELGDSALYLCASSLARSGRWNTGELFFGEGSRLTVL.